This paragraph covers one TCR beta chain sequence. The CDR3 has 15 residues. From germline, CDR1 is SGHNT and CDR2 YYREEE (reference sequence). V shed 4 bases, J shed 11 bases, and the junction held 11 bases outside the gene matches. The sample belongs to a study of blood T cell repertoires in COVID-19. Study-wide context: The United States, Italy and Spain supplied acute and convalescent COVID-19 samples. Sample material is recorded as cDNA or gDNA derived from T cells, B-cell-depleted T cells, or PBMCs.

Source study methods: The assay estimated nucleated cells by amplifying reference gene primers. Clones were read by immunoSEQ multiplex PCR, and TCRdb kept only the in-frame ones, dropping some. V and J calls and clone size come straight from that table; D and trimming were deduced from the DNA. The sample shows 95,000 to 120,000 clones, about 90% of them seen only once. The sequenced sample was peripheral blood. The TCR was taken from a woman in her fifties or sixties with acute or convalescent COVID-19. The V call is TRBV5-4, the J call TRBJ1-6, with 8 bases matching TRBD1. CDR3 DNA: TGTGCCAGCAGCACTGGGACAGGTGGTGAGACACCCCTCCACTTT. Translating gives CASSTGTGGETPLHF.